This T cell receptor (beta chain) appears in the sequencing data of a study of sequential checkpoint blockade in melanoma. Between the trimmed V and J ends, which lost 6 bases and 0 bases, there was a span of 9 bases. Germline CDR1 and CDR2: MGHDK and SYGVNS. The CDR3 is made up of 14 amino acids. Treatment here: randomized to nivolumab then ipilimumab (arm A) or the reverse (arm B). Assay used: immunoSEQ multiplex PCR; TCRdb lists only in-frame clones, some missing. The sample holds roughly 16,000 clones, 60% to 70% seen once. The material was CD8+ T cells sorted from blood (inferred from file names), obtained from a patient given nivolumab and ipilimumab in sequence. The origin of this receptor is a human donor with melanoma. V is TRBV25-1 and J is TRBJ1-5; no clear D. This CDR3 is CASRRTDSNQPQHF. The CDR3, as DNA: TGTGCCAGCAGACGCACAGATAGCAATCAGCCCCAGCATTTT.